Given below is one TCR beta chain in context. Original data processing: Reference gene primer amplification yielded estimated nucleated cell counts. Assay: immunoSEQ multiplex PCR; the TCRdb copy retains only in-frame clones and omits some. That table gives V, J and clone size, and the DNA gave D and trimming. This table has 350,000 to 450,000 clones, less than 85% appearing once. These data belong to a study of blood T cell repertoires in COVID-19. About the research overall: COVID-19 samples collected from the United States, Italy and Spain covered acute and convalescent phases. The analysed material was cDNA or gDNA that came from T cells, B-cell-depleted T cells, or PBMCs.

V dropped 4 bases and J dropped 0 bases, with 18 bases sitting between them. This CDR3 is 18 amino acids long. CDR1 and CDR2 from the germline V gene are KGHDR and SFDVKD. Specimen: peripheral blood. The receptor's source is a woman aged 18 to 35 with acute or convalescent COVID-19. The chain recombines TRBV24-1 with TRBJ2-1; D is perhaps TRBD2 (6 bases). DNA of the CDR3: TGTGCCACCAGTGAAGTTTACCCTGCGGGGTTCTCCTACAATGAGCAGTTCTTC. This codes for CATSEVYPAGFSYNEQFF.